This T cell receptor (beta chain) was obtained from a study of cytomegalovirus exposure and HLA in healthy donors. The PCR employed 60 Vbeta primers together with 13 Jbeta primers. This table comes from immunoSEQ multiplex PCR, and its TCRdb copy is limited to in-frame clones, with some not included. The table includes about 210,000 clones, 70% to 80% detected once. The material sequenced was PBMCs. The sequence derives from a male donor in good health and CMV-seropositive.

The CDR3 spells CASGDSGSSTQYF. CDR3 DNA sequence: TGTGCTAGTGGGGACTCGGGCTCAAGCACGCAGTATTTT. The V gene is TRBV12-5, the J gene TRBJ2-3, with a possible D match to TRBD2 (5 bases). CDR1 is LGHNT, CDR2 FRNRAP, per germline. The germline V and J ends were trimmed by 6 bases and 9 bases, with 16 bases remaining between them. This CDR3 is built from 13 residues.